This entry concerns a single T cell receptor beta chain. This sample was taken from a study of blood T cell repertoires in COVID-19. Here immunoSEQ multiplex PCR was the method, and the copy in TCRdb shows in-frame clones only, minus some. The repertoire holds 30,000 to 35,000 clones, with approximately 82% as singletons. The CDR3 consists of 13 residues. Looked up from germline, CDR1 is MGHDK and CDR2 is SYGVNS. Trimming stripped 5 bases from V and 6 bases from J, with 11 bases between. The sample taken for sequencing was peripheral blood. The receptor was isolated from a man at least 80 years old with active or convalescent COVID-19. This chain connects TRBV25-1 to TRBJ2-1; D is unresolved. CDR3: CASSPVRFNEQFF. Written as DNA, the CDR3 is TGTGCCAGCAGTCCCGTCAGGTTCAATGAGCAGTTCTTC.